These 22 T cell receptor beta chains came from one sample sequenced in a study of shared clonotypes between healthy human individuals. Terminally differentiated effector memory CD45RA+ cells were excluded from the naive CD8 cells, which were CD45RO-negative and positively selected for CCR7. Using immunoSEQ multiplex PCR, the repertoire was profiled, and TCRdb retains in-frame clones only, with some absent. The sample lists around 1.9 million clones, roughly 95% occurring once. The sample was naive CD8+ T cells from PBMCs. The source of these receptors is a man between 18 and 29 years old in good health. Some clones in this sample may be carry-over from other donors' samples.

The rearrangement uses TRBV5-1 and TRBJ2-1; D perhaps matches TRBD2 (5 bases). V was pared by 0 bases and J by 1 base, with 14 bases between. Germline CDR1 SGHRS, CDR2 YFSETQ. The CDR3 is made up of 17 amino acids. This CDR3 reads CASSLATRTPSYNEQFF. CDR3 nucleotides: TGCGCCAGCAGCTTGGCCACTAGGACGCCTTCCTACAATGAGCAGTTCTTC. The variable domain in full, with the rest retrieved from reference TRBV5-1 and TRBJ2-1, is KAGVTQTPRYLIKTRGQQVTLSCSPISGHRSVSWYQQTPGQGLQFLFEYFSETQRNKGNFPGRFSGRQFSNSRSEMNVSTLELGDSALYLCASSLATRTPSYNEQFFGPGTRLTVL.

V usage is TRBV10-2 and J usage is TRBJ1-1; D is undetermined. Germline values: CDR1 WSHSY, CDR2 SAAADI. The germline V and J ends were trimmed by 10 bases and 1 base, with 16 bases remaining between them. CDR3 length equals 14 residues. CDR3 sequence reads: CATPAGGKNTEAFF. The CDR3 nucleotides read TGCGCCACCCCCGCCGGCGGAAAGAACACTGAAGCTTTCTTT.

The chain joins TRBV7-7 to TRBJ2-3; 8 positions agree with TRBD1. CDR3 length: 16 amino acids. CDR1 SSHAT and CDR2 FNYEAQ come from the germline V gene (reference sequence). Trimming at V came to 0 bases and at J to 4 bases, leaving 6 bases not matched to a gene. CDR3 amino acids: CASSLAAGGRSDTQYF. As DNA, the CDR3 is TGTGCCAGCAGCTTAGCGGCAGGGGGCAGGTCAGATACGCAGTATTTT.

The chain uses TRBV27 and TRBJ2-3, with unresolved D. The CDR3 is 16 residues long. The germline V gene encodes CDR1 MNHEY and CDR2 SMNVEV (reference sequence). The V and J ends lost 1 base and 1 base respectively, with 12 bases between them. The CDR3, as DNA: TGTGCCAGCAGTTTATGCCTACCTCGGGGCACAGATACGCAGTATTTT. This sequence encodes CASSLCLPRGTDTQYF.

J is TRBJ2-5 and V is TRBV5-8, with D tentatively TRBD2 (5 bases). The CDR3 runs 15 residues. The V end lost 0 bases, the J end lost 4 bases, and 13 bases lay between the germline ends. Germline V lookup: CDR1 SGHTS, CDR2 YDEGEE. This CDR3 is CASSLVGNGGETQYF. The CDR3 nucleotides read TGTGCCAGCAGCTTGGTCGGGAACGGTGGAGAGACCCAGTACTTC.

Notes on this clone: Other DNA variants within this sample encode the same CDR3. This rearrangement joins TRBV28 to TRBJ2-7; no reliable D call. The CDR3 is made up of 11 amino acids. Trimming removed 6 bases from V and 6 bases from J, with 9 bases in between. Germline V gene data show CDR1 as MDHEN and CDR2 as SYDVKM. The CDR3 sequence: CASSPPGEQYF. DNA of the CDR3: TGTGCCAGCAGCCCTCCGGGCGAGCAGTACTTC.

The chain recombines TRBV5-6 with TRBJ2-6; D ambiguous. The CDR3 runs 15 residues. The germline V and J ends were trimmed by 1 base and 2 bases, with 7 bases remaining between them. In germline, CDR1 is SGHDT, CDR2 YYEEEE. The CDR3 loop reads CASSLLTTGANVLTF. The CDR3 bases are TGTGCCAGCAGCTTGCTTACGACTGGGGCCAACGTCCTGACTTTC.

This chain uses TRBV6-5 with TRBJ2-3; a possible D gene is TRBD1 (5 bases). Per germline, CDR1 MNHEY and CDR2 SVGAGI. The CDR3 loop spans 14 amino acids. Trimming pared 3 bases from V and 2 bases from J, leaving 9 bases between. The CDR3 loop is CASSYGRDTDTQYF. The CDR3 DNA reads TGTGCCAGCAGTTATGGCAGGGACACAGATACGCAGTATTTT.

The V call is TRBV27, the J call TRBJ2-1, with 7 bases that match TRBD2. J lost 5 bases, V lost 5 bases, and 6 bases had no gene match. Germline V CDR1 and CDR2: MNHEY, SMNVEV (reference sequence). The CDR3 extends over 14 amino acids. CDR3: CASSETGTNNEQFF. The CDR3 nucleotides are TGTGCCAGCAGTGAAACCGGGACTAACAATGAGCAGTTCTTC.

This sequence joins TRBV19 and TRBJ1-2; D call uncertain. Per germline, CDR1 LNHDA and CDR2 SQIVND (reference sequence). This CDR3 spans 13 amino acids. Trimming removed 7 bases from V and 4 bases from J, with 13 bases in between. CDR3 protein: CASNPGLLYGYTF. The CDR3, as DNA: TGTGCCAGTAATCCTGGTTTACTCTATGGCTACACCTTC.

V and J are TRBV28 and TRBJ2-7; D remains ambiguous. The CDR3 has 14 amino acids. Germline V gives CDR1 MDHEN, CDR2 SYDVKM. V gave up 2 bases and J gave up 3 bases, with 11 bases separating them. The CDR3 DNA reads TGTGCCAGCAGTTTAGGCCAGGCTTTCTACGAGCAGTACTTC. Translation gives CASSLGQAFYEQYF.

The chain joins TRBV29-1 to TRBJ2-1; D remains ambiguous. Germline V lookup: CDR1 SQVTM, CDR2 ANQGSEA. V was cut by 1 base and J by 2 bases, with 6 bases left in between. This CDR3 is built from 13 residues. CDR3 sequence (DNA): TGCAGCGTTGAAGGCCATACCTACAATGAGCAGTTCTTC. This encodes CSVEGHTYNEQFF.

The rearrangement uses TRBV4-3 and TRBJ2-3; D may correspond to TRBD1 or TRBD2 (5 bases each). The CDR3 extends over 17 amino acids. Trimming pared 0 bases from V and 6 bases from J, leaving 19 bases between. Per germline, CDR1 LGHNA and CDR2 YSLEER. The DNA for the CDR3 is TGCGCCAGCAGCCAAGATCTGCTGGGACGTGGGGAGGATACGCAGTATTTT. Protein sequence: CASSQDLLGRGEDTQYF.

The chain carries TRBV7-9 and TRBJ2-5, with unresolved D. The CDR3 covers 14 residues. Germline lookup yields CDR1 SEHNR and CDR2 FQNEAQ (reference sequence). V gave up 0 bases and J gave up 0 bases, with 5 bases separating them. For the CDR3, the DNA is TGTGCCAGCAGCTTAGCGGAGAACCAAGAGACCCAGTACTTC. It yields the protein CASSLAENQETQYF.

This rearrangement joins TRBV10-3 to TRBJ2-7; D gene uncertain. The CDR3 covers 12 residues. CDR1 is ENHRY, CDR2 SYGVKD, per germline. The V and J ends lost 2 bases and 3 bases respectively, with 5 bases between them. As DNA, the CDR3 is TGTGCCATCAGTGAGGATCTCTACGAGCAGTACTTC. Translation gives CAISEDLYEQYF.

Regarding this clone: This specimen includes other DNA sequences encoding the same CDR3. The rearrangement uses TRBV5-4 and TRBJ2-7; possibly TRBD2 for D (5 bases). V lost 0 bases, J lost 1 base, and 8 bases lay in between. Germline-derived CDR1 and CDR2 are SGHNT and YYREEE (reference sequence). There are 14 residues in the CDR3. The CDR3 sequence: CASSLGSGSYEQYF. The CDR3, as DNA: TGTGCCAGCAGCTTGGGGAGCGGATCCTACGAGCAGTACTTC.

There are a few counts of this clone. V gene TRBV6-1 combines with J gene TRBJ2-3; D uncertain. V lost 2 bases to trimming and J lost 3 bases, with 9 bases between them. This CDR3 has 14 residues. Germline values: CDR1 MNHNS, CDR2 SASEGT. CDR3 sequence reads: CASSELSGTDTQYF. CDR3 nucleotides: TGTGCCAGCAGTGAATTGAGTGGAACAGATACGCAGTATTTT.

The chain has TRBV9 and TRBJ2-3; TRBD2 matches at 10 bases. V shed 3 bases, J shed 1 base, and the junction held 8 bases outside the gene matches. The CDR3 is 17 amino acids. Germline assignment: CDR1 SGDLS and CDR2 YYNGEE. CDR3 region: CASSAVLLAGRTDTQYF. The CDR3 DNA reads as TGTGCCAGCAGCGCCGTCTTACTAGCGGGGCGCACAGATACGCAGTATTTT. Using reference TRBV9 and TRBJ2-3 for the parts outside the CDR3, the full variable domain is DSGVTQTPKHLITATGQRVTLRCSPRSGDLSVYWYQQSLDQGLQFLIQYYNGEERAKGNILERFSAQQFPDLHSELNLSSLELGDSALYFCASSAVLLAGRTDTQYFGPGTRLTVL.

The chain joins TRBV27 to TRBJ2-5, with D perhaps given as TRBD1 or TRBD2 (6 bases each). The CDR3 has 14 residues. Germline V gene sequence: CDR1 MNHEY, CDR2 SMNVEV (reference sequence). V was trimmed by 6 bases and J by 5 bases, leaving 16 bases between them. The CDR3 nucleotides are TGTGCCAGCAGGCTAAGGGGGGTAAGGGAGACCCAGTACTTC. Its protein is CASRLRGVRETQYF.

The chain couples TRBV16 to TRBJ2-7, with TRBD1 as a possible D gene (6 bases). CDR1 and CDR2 from the germline V gene are KGHSY and FQNENV. Trimming left V 3 bases short and J 1 base short, with 16 bases between. CDR3 size: 16 residues. DNA of the CDR3: TGTGCCAGCAGCCATCCCCCGGGACAAAATTCCTACGAGCAGTACTTC. Amino acid sequence: CASSHPPGQNSYEQYF.

V gene TRBV27 combines with J gene TRBJ2-4, with 13 bases aligning to TRBD2. V lost 6 bases, J lost 13 bases, and 12 bases stayed unmatched. This CDR3 comprises 15 residues. Germline lookup yields CDR1 MNHEY and CDR2 SMNVEV (reference sequence). In nucleotides, the CDR3 is TGTGCCAGCAGGGTACTAGCGGGAGGGACATCCCCCCAGTACTTC. It yields the protein CASRVLAGGTSPQYF.

The J gene is TRBJ2-3, the V gene TRBV4-3, with D possibly called TRBD1 or TRBD2 (5 bases each). From germline, CDR1 is LGHNA and CDR2 YSLEER. Trimming took off 1 base at V and 6 bases at J, with 17 bases between the two ends. The CDR3 contains 16 residues. As DNA, the CDR3 is TGCGCCAGCAGCCAAGGACAACGGGGCCCCCGGGATACGCAGTATTTT. Amino acids: CASSQGQRGPRDTQYF.